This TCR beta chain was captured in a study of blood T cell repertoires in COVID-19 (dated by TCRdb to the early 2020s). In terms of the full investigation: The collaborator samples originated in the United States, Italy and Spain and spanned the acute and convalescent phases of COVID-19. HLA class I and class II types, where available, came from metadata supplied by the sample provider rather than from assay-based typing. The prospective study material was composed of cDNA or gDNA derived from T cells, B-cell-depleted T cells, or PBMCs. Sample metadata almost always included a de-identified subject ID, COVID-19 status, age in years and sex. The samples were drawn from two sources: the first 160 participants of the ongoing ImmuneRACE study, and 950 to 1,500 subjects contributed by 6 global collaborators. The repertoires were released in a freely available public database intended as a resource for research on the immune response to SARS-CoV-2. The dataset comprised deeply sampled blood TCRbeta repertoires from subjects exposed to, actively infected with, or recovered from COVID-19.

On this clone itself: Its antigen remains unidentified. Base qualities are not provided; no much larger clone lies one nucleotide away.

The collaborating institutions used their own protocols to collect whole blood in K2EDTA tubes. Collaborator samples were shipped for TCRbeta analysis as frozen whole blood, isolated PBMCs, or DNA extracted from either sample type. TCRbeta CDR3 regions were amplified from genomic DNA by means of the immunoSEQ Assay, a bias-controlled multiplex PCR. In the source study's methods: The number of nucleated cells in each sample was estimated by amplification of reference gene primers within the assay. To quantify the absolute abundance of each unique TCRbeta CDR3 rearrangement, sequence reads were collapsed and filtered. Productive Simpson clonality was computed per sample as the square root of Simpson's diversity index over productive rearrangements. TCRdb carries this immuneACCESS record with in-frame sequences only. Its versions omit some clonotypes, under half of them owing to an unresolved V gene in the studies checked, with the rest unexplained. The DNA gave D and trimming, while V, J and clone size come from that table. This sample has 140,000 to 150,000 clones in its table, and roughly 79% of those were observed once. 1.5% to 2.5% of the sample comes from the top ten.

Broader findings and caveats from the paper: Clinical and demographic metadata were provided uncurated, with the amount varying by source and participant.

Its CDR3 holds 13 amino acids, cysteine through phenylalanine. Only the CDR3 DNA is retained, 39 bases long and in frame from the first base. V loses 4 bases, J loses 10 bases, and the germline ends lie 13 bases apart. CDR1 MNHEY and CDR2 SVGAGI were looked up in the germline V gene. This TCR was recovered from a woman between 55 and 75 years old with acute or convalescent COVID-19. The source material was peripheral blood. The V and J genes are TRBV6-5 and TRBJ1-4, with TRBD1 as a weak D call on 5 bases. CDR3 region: CASSLRAGGKLFF. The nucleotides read TGTGCCAGCAGTTTAAGAGCGGGGGGAAAACTGTTTTTT.